The rows below give T cell receptor beta chains drawn from one sample of a study of regulatory T cells in long-lasting Graves disease. One entry per CDR3 protein results from TCRdb running MiXCR on the multiplex PCR reads. The repertoire has about 540,000 distinct CDR3 sequences, less than 15% of them found once; the top ten carry roughly a tenth. This sample also belongs to another study, concerning T cells in Graves' hyperthyroidism and ophthalmopathy.

Material: peripheral blood mononuclear cells (PBMCs), obtained at new diagnosis, from a patient treated with antithyroid drugs. Receptors originate from a man aged 25-45 years with Graves disease. Each CDR3 is given with its conserved first and last residue. The D gene is left open where the match is weak. The size field is filled for only some rows; it gives once, few, many or a size class.

TRBJ2-1,TRBD2,many,19,TRBV28,TGTGCCAGCAGTCCTTCGGGACTAGCGGGAGAGGGCTTGTGGAATGAGCAGTTCTTC,CASSPSGLAGEGLWNEQFF
TRBJ1-2,NA,many,14,TRBV2,TGTGCCAGCAGTGAATCCGGACAGAACTATGGCTACACCTTC,CASSESGQNYGYTF
TRBJ2-5,NA,NA,14,TRBV29-1,TGCAGCGTTGATCGGGGCCCGATCCAAGAGACCCAGTACTTC,CSVDRGPIQETQYF
TRBJ1-1,NA,many,14,TRBV7-8,TGTGCCAGCAGCGGGGAGACGGTGAACACTGAAGCTTTCTTT,CASSGETVNTEAFF
TRBJ2-1,TRBD2,few,15,TRBV13,TGTGCCAGCAGCTTTGGCGGGACTAGCTACAATGAGCAGTTCTTC,CASSFGGTSYNEQFF
TRBJ1-2,TRBD1,many,14,TRBV12-3/TRBV12-4,TGTGCCAGCAGTTTAGAAGGGACAGACTATGGCTACACCTTC,CASSLEGTDYGYTF
TRBJ2-7,NA,many,13,TRBV12-3/TRBV12-4,TGTGCCAGCAGCCATGAACCTTCCTACGAGCAGTACTTC,CASSHEPSYEQYF
TRBJ2-7,NA,few,13,TRBV16,TGTGCCAGCAGCCGCTCGGTGGGTATCGAGCAGTACTTC,CASSRSVGIEQYF
TRBJ2-7,TRBD2,many,14,TRBV20-1,TGCAGTGCTCCGGCCCTAGCGGGAGCCTACGAGCAGTACTTC,CSAPALAGAYEQYF
TRBJ2-1,TRBD2,NA,17,TRBV18,TGTGCCAGCTCACCACAAGGACTAGCGGGGATTAACGATGAGCAGTTCTTC,CASSPQGLAGINDEQFF